The clone carrying this TCR beta chain was seen at least ten times. Antigen unknown. The sample belongs to a study of T cells in Graves' hyperthyroidism and ophthalmopathy. The study, taken as a whole, reports: Most thyroid clonotypes expanded above 0.001 appeared in blood too. Model-based prediction identified ophthalmopathy a median roughly 5.9 months prior to its onset.

RNA transcripts were the template for amplifying TCR beta CDR3 regions. When the TCR CDR3 underwent first-round RT-PCR, the HTBI primer set was used. Each CDR3 protein is one row after TCRdb ran MiXCR on the multiplex PCR reads. The sample lists 540,000 or so distinct CDR3 sequences, 40% to 55% occurring once. Each diagnosis was grounded in clinical symptoms, serum thyroxine and TRAb, thyroid ultrasound, and orbital computed tomography. Per germline, CDR1 SGHRS and CDR2 YFSETQ. V was clipped by 6 bases and J by 4 bases, with 16 bases between them. The CDR3 has 15 amino acids. This clonotype was obtained from an adult woman with Graves' disease, either hyperthyroidism or ophthalmopathy (not recorded which). The sample was peripheral blood or thyroid tissue (not recorded which). This chain connects TRBV5-1 to TRBJ2-2; D gene ambiguous. CDR3 sequence: CASTFGRVATGELFF. CDR3 nucleotides: TGCGCCAGCACCTTTGGAAGGGTTGCCACCGGGGAGCTGTTTTTT.